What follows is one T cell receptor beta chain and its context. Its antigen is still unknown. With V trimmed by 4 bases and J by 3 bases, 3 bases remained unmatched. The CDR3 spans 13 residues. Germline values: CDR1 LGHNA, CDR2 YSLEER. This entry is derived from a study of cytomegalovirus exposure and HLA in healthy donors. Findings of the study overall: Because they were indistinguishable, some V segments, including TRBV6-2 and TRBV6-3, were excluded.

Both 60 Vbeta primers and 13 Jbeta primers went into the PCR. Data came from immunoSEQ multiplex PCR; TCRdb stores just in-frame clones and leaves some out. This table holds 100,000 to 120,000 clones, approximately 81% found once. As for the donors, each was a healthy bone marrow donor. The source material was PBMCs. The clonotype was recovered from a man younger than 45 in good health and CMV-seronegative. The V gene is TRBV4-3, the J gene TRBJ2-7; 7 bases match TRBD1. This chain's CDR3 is CASSRGQDYEQYF. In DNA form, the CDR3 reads TGCGCCAGCAGCCGCGGACAGGACTACGAGCAGTACTTC.